These 10 T cell receptor beta chains originate from one sample sequenced in a study of T cell changes during pregnancy in multiple sclerosis. Measured with immunoSEQ multiplex PCR; TCRdb has only the in-frame clones, and not every one. The sample lists about 96,000 clones; roughly 92% were seen once. The starting material was peripheral blood, obtained in the first trimester of pregnancy. Receptors originate from a female donor with multiple sclerosis, enrolled in a pregnancy study.

This chain connects TRBV6-1 to TRBJ2-7; a weak D match, TRBD2 (6 bases). The CDR3 totals 15 residues. V was shortened by 4 bases and J by 0 bases, with 13 bases between the two germline ends. Looked up from germline, CDR1 is MNHNS and CDR2 is SASEGT. In DNA form, the CDR3 reads TGTGCCAGCAGTGTCGGGACTCCTTCCTCCTACGAGCAGTACTTC. This codes for CASSVGTPSSYEQYF.

The CDR3 region has the DNA TGTGCCAGCAGCCTAGACAGGGGGTTCAATGAGCAGTTCTTC. Residues: CASSLDRGFNEQFF. This chain joins TRBV14 and TRBJ2-1; 9 nucleotides align to TRBD1. Germline CDR1 reads SGHDN; CDR2 reads FVKESK. This CDR3 is 14 amino acids long. V lost 4 bases, J lost 6 bases, and 4 bases stayed unmatched.

This clone was counted between two and nine times. The gene calls are TRBV10-1 and TRBJ2-7; TRBD2 is a possible D gene (6 bases). V gave up 2 bases and J gave up 1 base, with 12 bases separating them. Per the germline V gene, CDR1 is WNHNN and CDR2 is SYGVQD (reference sequence). The CDR3 covers 15 residues. The CDR3 region is CASSETGEESYEQYF. CDR3 nucleotides: TGCGCCAGCAGTGAGACGGGGGAGGAATCCTACGAGCAGTACTTC.

The chain has TRBV2 and TRBJ1-5; TRBD1 aligns across 9 bases. The CDR3 contains 14 residues. Looked up from germline, CDR1 is SNHLY and CDR2 is FYNNEI. V lost 5 bases, J lost 8 bases, and 7 bases stayed unmatched. The CDR3 sequence: CASSSMDRGKPQHF. CDR3 sequence (DNA): TGTGCCAGCAGTTCCATGGACAGGGGAAAGCCCCAGCATTTT.

Written as DNA, the CDR3 is TGTGCCAGCAGCGCGTCAGGAAGGGGAACCGCAGTGCCGACCTACGAGCAGTACTTC. It codes for CASSASGRGTAVPTYEQYF. The rearrangement links TRBV7-8 to TRBJ2-7; D perhaps matches TRBD1 (5 bases). The CDR3 sequence is 19 residues long. Germline CDR1 SGHVS, CDR2 FQNEAQ. The V and J ends lost 5 bases and 2 bases respectively, with 28 bases between them.

This sequence joins TRBV7-2 and TRBJ2-3; tentatively, D is TRBD1 (6 bases). The CDR3 runs to 13 residues. Per germline, CDR1 SGHTA and CDR2 FQGNSA. V was clipped by 8 bases and J by 5 bases, with 14 bases between them. CDR3 in DNA: TGTGCCAGCCAGGGGCGCTTTGGAGATACGCAGTATTTT. Amino acids: CASQGRFGDTQYF.

V gene TRBV2 combines with J gene TRBJ2-1; 9 nucleotides align to TRBD2. The CDR3 sequence is 17 residues long. CDR1 is SNHLY and CDR2 is FYNNEI in the germline V gene. The ends lost 2 bases at V and 7 bases at J; junction bases unmatched: 12. The CDR3 sequence: CASSEFFSGSGRNEQFF. DNA of the CDR3: TGTGCCAGCAGTGAATTTTTTAGCGGGAGTGGGCGAAATGAGCAGTTCTTC.

The V gene is TRBV5-4, the J gene TRBJ2-3; perhaps TRBD2 as D (6 bases). The ends were cut back, 2 bases at V and 4 bases at J, with 11 bases in the middle. Germline CDR1 SGHNT, CDR2 YYREEE (reference sequence). This CDR3 contains 14 residues. The CDR3 bases are TGTGCCAGCAGCTTCGGGAGCCCCCCAGATACGCAGTATTTT. As protein: CASSFGSPPDTQYF.

V gene TRBV19 combines with J gene TRBJ2-2; D may be TRBD1 (5 bases). From germline, CDR1 is LNHDA and CDR2 SQIVND (reference sequence). Trimming took off 4 bases at V and 4 bases at J, with 10 bases between the two ends. The CDR3 contains 14 residues. The CDR3, as DNA: TGTGCCAGTAGTACTGTGGGGCCCACCGGGGAGCTGTTTTTT. Protein sequence: CASSTVGPTGELFF.

The chain is built from TRBV6-9 and TRBJ2-5, with 14 bases aligning to TRBD2. This CDR3 has 17 amino acids. Per germline, CDR1 MNHGY and CDR2 SVAAGI. J lost 3 bases, V lost 4 bases, and 7 bases had no gene match. The CDR3 DNA reads TGTGCCAGCAGTTCCGGGACTAGCGGGAGCAAGGAAGAGACCCAGTACTTC. This translates into CASSSGTSGSKEETQYF.